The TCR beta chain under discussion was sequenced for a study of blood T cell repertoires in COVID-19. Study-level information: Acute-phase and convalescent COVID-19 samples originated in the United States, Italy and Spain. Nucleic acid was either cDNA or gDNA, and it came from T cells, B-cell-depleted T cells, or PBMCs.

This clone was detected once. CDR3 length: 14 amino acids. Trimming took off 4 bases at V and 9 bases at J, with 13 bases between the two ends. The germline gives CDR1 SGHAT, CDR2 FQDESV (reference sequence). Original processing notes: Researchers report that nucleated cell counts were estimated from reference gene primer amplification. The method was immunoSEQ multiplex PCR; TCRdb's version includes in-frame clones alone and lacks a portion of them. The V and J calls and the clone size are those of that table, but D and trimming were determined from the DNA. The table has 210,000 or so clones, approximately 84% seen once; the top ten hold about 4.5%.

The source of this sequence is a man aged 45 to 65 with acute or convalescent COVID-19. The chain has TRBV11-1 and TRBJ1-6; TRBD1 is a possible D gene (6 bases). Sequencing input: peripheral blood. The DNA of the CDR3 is TGTGCCAGCAGCTCACAGGGCCAGGGTTCACCCCTCCACTTT. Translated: CASSSQGQGSPLHF.